Listed below are T cell receptor beta chains from one sample, sequenced in a study of T-cell memory formation after mild COVID-19. TCRdb re-called the 5' RACE reads with MiXCR, one entry per CDR3 protein. The sample has hundreds of thousands of distinct CDR3 sequences; 15% to 20% are singletons. Sequenced input: PBMCs or a T cell subset sorted from them (not recorded which). The receptors here all came from an adult woman who had mild COVID-19 (a few samples of this study predate the infection). Cell type and time point are not known. Both conserved end residues are part of each CDR3. The D gene is left open where the match is weak. Size tells how often a clone was seen (once, few, many) or the class of an expanded clone, and some rows leave it out.

clone_size,d_call,v_call,cdr3_aa
.,.,TRBV7-3,CASSPSGRGDTEAFF
.,TRBD2,TRBV10-3,CAISESTASGKYEQYF
.,.,TRBV24-1,CATSENGASGNTIYF
.,TRBD1,TRBV18,CASSAITTGGYTDTQYF
.,TRBD2,TRBV27,CASSLIGTMDEQFF
.,.,TRBV9,CASSVATGEGNTIYF
few,TRBD2,TRBV12-5,CASGRVLAGGPNEQFF
.,.,TRBV6-5,CASSTLGGKLFF
many,.,TRBV5-1,CASSLEQETQYF
.,.,TRBV21-1,CASSVAGHTDTQYF
few,.,TRBV3-1,CASSQDRAYTEAFF
few,.,TRBV5-1,CASTWYQSGANVLTF